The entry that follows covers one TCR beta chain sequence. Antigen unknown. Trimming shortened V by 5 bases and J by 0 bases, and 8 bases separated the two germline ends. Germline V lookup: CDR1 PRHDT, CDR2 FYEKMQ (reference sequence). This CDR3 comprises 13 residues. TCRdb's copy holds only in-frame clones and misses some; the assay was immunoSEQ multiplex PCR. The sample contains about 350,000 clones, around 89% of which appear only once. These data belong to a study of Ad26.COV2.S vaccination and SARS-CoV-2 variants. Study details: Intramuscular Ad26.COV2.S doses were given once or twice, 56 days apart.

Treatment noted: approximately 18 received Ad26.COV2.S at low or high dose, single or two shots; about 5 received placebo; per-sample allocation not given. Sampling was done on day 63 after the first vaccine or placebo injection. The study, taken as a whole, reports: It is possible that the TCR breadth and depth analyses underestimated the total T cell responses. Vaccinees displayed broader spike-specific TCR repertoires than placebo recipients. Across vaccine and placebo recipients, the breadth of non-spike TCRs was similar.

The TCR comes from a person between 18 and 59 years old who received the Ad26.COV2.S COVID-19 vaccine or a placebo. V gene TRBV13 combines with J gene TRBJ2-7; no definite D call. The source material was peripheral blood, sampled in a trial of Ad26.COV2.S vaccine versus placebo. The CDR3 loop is CASSPRSSYEQYF. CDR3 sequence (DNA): TGTGCCAGCAGCCCCCGTTCCTCCTACGAGCAGTACTTC.